The T cell receptor beta chain under discussion was sequenced for a study of blood T cell repertoires in COVID-19. Assay used: immunoSEQ multiplex PCR; TCRdb lists only in-frame clones, some missing. This sample carries 85,000 to 130,000 clones, 75% to 85% of them seen once, and the ten largest clones take 6.2%. The clonotype comes from an older man with COVID-19, enrolled during active disease. The sequenced sample consisted of peripheral blood.

CDR3 sequence reads: CASSSGTYNEQFF. CDR3 nucleotides: TGTGCCAGCAGCTCCGGGACATACAATGAGCAGTTCTTC. The chain has TRBV3-1 (or the pseudogene TRBV3-2) and TRBJ2-1, with D possibly being TRBD1 (6 bases). There are 13 residues in the CDR3. The germline V gene has CDR1 LGHDT and CDR2 YNNKEL (reference sequence). Trimming took off 5 bases at V and 4 bases at J, with 9 bases between the two ends.